Below are 18 T cell receptor beta chains sequenced from a single sample in a study of OX40 agonist ivuxolimab in advanced cancers. Using immunoSEQ multiplex PCR, the repertoire was profiled, and TCRdb retains in-frame clones only, with some absent. The sample lists about 73,000 clones; 70% to 90% were seen once. Sequenced here: CD4+ or CD8+ T cells sorted from blood, sampled in a trial of the OX40 agonist ivuxolimab. These receptors all come from an adult with an advanced solid tumor such as melanoma, head and neck, liver or kidney cancer.

This rearrangement joins TRBV5-1 to TRBJ2-5; 15 bases are shared with TRBD2. This CDR3 spans 15 amino acids. Germline CDR1 reads SGHRS; CDR2 reads YFSETQ. V dropped 4 bases and J dropped 4; count of bases not matched to a gene: 2. The CDR3 reads CASSVGLAGGETQYF. In DNA, the CDR3 is TGCGCCAGCAGCGTGGGACTAGCGGGAGGAGAGACCCAGTACTTC. Filled out from reference TRBV5-1 and TRBJ2-5, the complete variable domain reads KAGVTQTPRYLIKTRGQQVTLSCSPISGHRSVSWYQQTPGQGLQFLFEYFSETQRNKGNFPGRFSGRQFSNSRSEMNVSTLELGDSALYLCASSVGLAGGETQYFGPGTRLLVL.

This clone occurred a few times. Within the sample, other DNA sequences also encode this same CDR3. The chain links TRBV9 to TRBJ2-7; 9 bases line up with TRBD1. The V segment lost 0 bases and the J segment 3 bases; nucleotides outside the gene matches: 1. From germline, CDR1 is SGDLS and CDR2 YYNGEE. The CDR3 is 14 residues long. The CDR3 nucleotides are TGTGCCAGCAGCGTAGGACAGGGGGGCTACGAGCAGTACTTC. This sequence encodes CASSVGQGGYEQYF.

The chain carries TRBV30 and TRBJ2-1; D uncertain. Germline V gene lookup returns CDR1 GTSNPN and CDR2 SVGIG (reference sequence). There are 13 residues in the CDR3. V lost 3 bases and J 2 bases, leaving 8 bases between the germline ends. The DNA for the CDR3 is TGTGCCTGGAGCGAAACAGCCTACAATGAGCAGTTCTTC. Protein product: CAWSETAYNEQFF.

The chain uses TRBV29-1 and TRBJ1-4; D unclear. Trimming took off 7 bases at V and 3 bases at J, with 12 bases between the two ends. From germline, CDR1 is SQVTM and CDR2 ANQGSEA. CDR3 length: 13 amino acids. The CDR3 nucleotides are TGCAGCGGCTTAAAAAACCCTAATGAAAAACTGTTTTTT. Its protein product is CSGLKNPNEKLFF.

V and J are TRBV5-6 and TRBJ2-4; 9 nucleotides agree with TRBD1. V was pared by 5 bases and J by 13 bases, with 13 bases of the junction left unmatched. CDR1 is SGHDT, CDR2 YYEEEE, per germline. The CDR3 length is 14 residues. CDR3 amino acids: CASREQPGTGSQYF. The CDR3 DNA reads TGTGCCAGCAGGGAACAACCCGGGACAGGGTCGCAGTACTTC.

The chain employs TRBV6-1 and TRBJ1-5; D remains unclear. Per the germline V gene, CDR1 is MNHNS and CDR2 is SASEGT. The CDR3 contains 14 residues. Deletions cut 1 base from V and 7 bases from J, with 11 bases between. The DNA of the CDR3 is TGTGCCAGCAGTGAAGGGGTAGGAGGACAGCCCCAGCATTTT. Translating gives CASSEGVGGQPQHF.

V usage is TRBV18 and J usage is TRBJ2-7; D is undetermined. The V gene's germline CDR1 is KGHSH and CDR2 LQKENI. Trimming removed 1 base at V and 7 bases at J, with 14 bases between. The CDR3 runs to 14 residues. CDR3 region: CASSPQLSNREQYF. The CDR3 DNA follows: TGTGCCAGCTCACCACAGCTTAGTAATCGTGAGCAGTACTTC.

This rearrangement joins TRBV5-6 to TRBJ2-2; 8 bases line up with TRBD2. The CDR3 runs 16 residues. The trim removed 3 bases at V and 3 bases at J, leaving 7 bases unmatched. Germline CDR1 is SGHDT and CDR2 is YYEEEE. The CDR3 loop is CASSWTQAGDTGELFF. The CDR3 DNA is TGTGCCAGCAGCTGGACCCAAGCGGGGGACACCGGGGAGCTGTTTTTT.

The V gene is TRBV6-8, the J gene TRBJ2-7, with a possible D match to TRBD2 (6 bases). Trimming removed 1 base from V and 12 bases from J, with 16 bases in between. The CDR3 sequence is 13 residues long. CDR1 is MNHGY, CDR2 SAAAGT, per germline. The CDR3 nucleotides are TGTGCCAGCAGTTACTTTTCCGGAGGGGAGATGTACTTC. It encodes CASSYFSGGEMYF.

The V and J genes are TRBV7-9 and TRBJ1-2; 12 bases match TRBD1. Per germline, CDR1 SEHNR and CDR2 FQNEAQ (reference sequence). CDR3 size: 15 residues. V lost 1 base and J lost 4; bases outside the gene matches: 1. Here the CDR3 reads CASSLEGQGAYGYTF. Here the CDR3 DNA reads TGTGCCAGCAGCTTAGAGGGACAGGGGGCCTATGGCTACACCTTC.

This clone showed up just once. The chain carries TRBV7-3 and TRBJ1-6; tentative D call: TRBD1 (5 bases). The germline CDR1 and CDR2 sequences are SGHTA and FQGTGA. V lost 3 bases and J 10 bases, leaving 13 bases between the germline ends. This CDR3 contains 14 residues. The DNA of the CDR3 is TGTGCCAGCAGCTTGGGGCCGAGCGGGTCACCCCTCCACTTT. Protein sequence: CASSLGPSGSPLHF.

The chain carries TRBV19 and TRBJ2-7; 9 nucleotides match TRBD1. This CDR3 is built from 13 residues. Germline CDR1 reads LNHDA; CDR2 reads SQIVND (reference sequence). The junction had 3 bases not matched to a gene; V was cut back by 3 bases and J by 6 bases. CDR3: CASSMRTGAEQYF. The CDR3 bases are TGTGCCAGTAGTATGAGGACAGGGGCCGAGCAGTACTTC.

The chain employs TRBV21-1 and TRBJ2-7; TRBD1 was called by the table and not checked on the DNA. TRBV21-1 counts as a pseudogene. The CDR3 has 10 residues. CDR3 sequence (DNA): TGTGCCAGCCCCAGGGGCGAGCAGTACTTC. It encodes CASPRGEQYF.

V is TRBV5-1 and J is TRBJ2-5; D tentatively fits TRBD1 or TRBD2 (5 bases each). Germline CDR1 SGHRS, CDR2 YFSETQ. The CDR3 has 16 amino acids. V lost 0 bases and J lost 8, with 20 bases in between. The CDR3 nucleotides read TGCGCCAGCAGCTTGGACTCTGTACGGGGCCTCGAAACCCAGTACTTC. Translating it yields CASSLDSVRGLETQYF.

The chain has TRBV7-9 and TRBJ2-7; possibly TRBD1 or TRBD2 for D (5 bases each). CDR3 length equals 15 residues. In germline, CDR1 is SEHNR, CDR2 FQNEAQ (reference sequence). The ends were cut back, 4 bases at V and 3 bases at J, with 16 bases in the middle. CDR3 amino acids: CASSSPGTLHYEQYF. CDR3 nucleotides: TGTGCCAGCAGCTCACCCGGGACCCTACACTACGAGCAGTACTTC.

The chain combines TRBV5-1 with TRBJ1-3; 7 bases fit TRBD1. V was clipped by 3 bases and J by 1 base; unmatched bases: 4. Looked up from germline, CDR1 is SGHRS and CDR2 is YFSETQ. This CDR3 has 15 residues. The CDR3 bases are TGCGCCAGCAGCTCCGAGACAGGGTCTGGAAACACCATATATTTT. It codes for CASSSETGSGNTIYF.

This clone showed up just once. The rearrangement joins TRBV7-2 to TRBJ2-1; 9 bases match TRBD1. From germline, CDR1 is SGHTA and CDR2 FQGNSA. The CDR3 has 17 residues. Trimming at V came to 1 base and at J to 7 bases, leaving 11 bases not matched to a gene. As DNA, the CDR3 is TGTGCCAGCAGCTTAGTCGCGACAGGGGGGAAGGGGAATGAGCAGTTCTTC. Its translation: CASSLVATGGKGNEQFF.

The CDR3 is CASSSPGLAFGRDEQFF. The CDR3 region has the DNA TGTGCCAGCAGCTCCCCGGGACTAGCGTTCGGGAGGGATGAGCAGTTCTTC. The V gene is TRBV5-6, the J gene TRBJ2-1; 10 nucleotides agree with TRBD2. This CDR3 has 17 residues. Germline assignment: CDR1 SGHDT and CDR2 YYEEEE. J was trimmed by 8 bases and V by 3 bases; bases with no gene match: 14.